This T cell receptor beta chain was sequenced in a study of CDR3 diversity in severe acne (dated by TCRdb to the late 2010s). This clonotype was counted many times. Which antigen it targets is not known. Base qualities are not at hand, and no much larger clone is one base apart. The library relied on PCR. Instrument on record: Illumina HiSeq 2000. TCRdb applied fastp at Q25 and MiXCR to the public reads, then kept only in-frame beta chains. When rows share a CDR3 protein, they turn into one entry using the most common DNA and genes. The sample has about 85,000 distinct CDR3 sequences on record, 48% of them singletons. The ten largest clones add up to around 9.1% of the sample. The sequence derives from a male donor in good health, serving as a control. The sequenced sample consisted of blood.

The DNA sequence is as follows: TGTGCCAGCAGCCAAGAAGACTACGGGGGGGGCCAAGAGACCCAGTACTTC. This encodes CASSQEDYGGGQETQYF. The chain is encoded by TRBV3-1 joined to TRBJ2-5; TRBD2 agrees with 8 junctional bases. V lost 0 bases and J lost 1 base, and the count of bases not matched to a germline gene is 7. Reading from cysteine to phenylalanine, the CDR3 counts 17 amino acids. The retained sequence is limited to the CDR3, 51 bases, with the frame set at the first base. Sequences LGHDT (CDR1) and YNNKEL (CDR2) are obtained from the germline V gene (reference sequence).